The sequence of this T cell receptor beta chain was determined in a study of T cells in localized non-small cell lung cancer. Whole-study results and caveats: When the top 100 tumor clones were examined, a median roughly 62 of them also appeared in the adjacent lung, which was paired and uninvolved. Highest T cell clonality was seen in uninvolved adjacent lung, surpassing that measured in tumor. As only one tumor region underwent sequencing, heterogeneity remains possible. Greater blood T cell density accompanied longer overall survival.

J lost 4 bases, V lost 7 bases, and 10 bases had no gene match. Germline values: CDR1 SNHLY, CDR2 FYNNEI. There are 15 residues in the CDR3. TCRdb's table, derived via immunoSEQ multiplex PCR, lists solely in-frame clones and lacks some. Of 11,000 or so clones in the sample, more than 75% were seen once. A word on this clone: Its cognate antigen is unknown.

This chain links TRBV2 with TRBJ2-7; 10 nucleotides agree with TRBD1. Here the sequenced sample was peripheral blood, taken before any cancer treatment. This sequence originates from a male donor older than 55 with stage I lung adenocarcinoma. CDR3 sequence reads: CASISWTGGGYEQYF. Here the CDR3 DNA reads TGTGCCAGCATCAGCTGGACAGGGGGTGGTTACGAGCAGTACTTC.